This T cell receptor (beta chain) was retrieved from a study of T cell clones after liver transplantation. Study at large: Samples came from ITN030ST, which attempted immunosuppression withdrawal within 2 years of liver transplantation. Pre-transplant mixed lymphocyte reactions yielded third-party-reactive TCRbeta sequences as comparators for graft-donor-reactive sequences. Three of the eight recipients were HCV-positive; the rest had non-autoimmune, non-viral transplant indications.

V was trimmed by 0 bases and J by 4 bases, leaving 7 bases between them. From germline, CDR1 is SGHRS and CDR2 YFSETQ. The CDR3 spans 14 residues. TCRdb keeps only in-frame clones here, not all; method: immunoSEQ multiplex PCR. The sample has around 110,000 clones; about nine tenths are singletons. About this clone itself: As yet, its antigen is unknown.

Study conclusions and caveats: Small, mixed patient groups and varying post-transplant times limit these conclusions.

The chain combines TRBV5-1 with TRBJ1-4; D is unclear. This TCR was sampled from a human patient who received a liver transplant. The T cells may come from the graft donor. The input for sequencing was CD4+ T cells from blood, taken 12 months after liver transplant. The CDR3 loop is CASSLVGVNEKLFF. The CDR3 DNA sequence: TGCGCCAGCAGCTTGGTCGGGGTTAATGAAAAACTGTTTTTT.